Included here is one TCR beta chain sequence, with context. Trimming removed 0 bases from V and 7 bases from J, with 19 bases in between. The CDR3 loop spans 17 amino acids. The germline V gene has CDR1 ENHRY and CDR2 SYGVKD. These data are taken from a study of shared clonotypes between healthy human individuals. Data came from immunoSEQ multiplex PCR; TCRdb stores just in-frame clones and leaves some out. Among about 1.1 million clones listed, 60% to 85% were seen once. The chain is built from TRBV10-3 and TRBJ1-5, with D perhaps TRBD1 (6 bases). This sequence was found in a man between 18 and 35 years old in good health. Some clones in this sample may be carry-over from other donors' samples. Sequencing used memory CD4+ T cells from PBMCs. Described subset: CD45RA-negative fraction. The CDR3 here is CAISESFRGAVNQPQHF. The CDR3 nucleotides read TGTGCCATCAGTGAGTCGTTTCGGGGGGCAGTCAACCAGCCCCAGCATTTT.